This entry concerns a single TCR beta chain. Antigen: not known. This CDR3 has 15 amino acids. The ends were cut back, 0 bases at V and 0 bases at J, with 9 bases in the middle. Per germline, CDR1 LNHNV and CDR2 YYDKDF (reference sequence). This sample was included in a study of shared clonotypes between healthy human individuals. Study context: The study drew on a couple of women and a few men aged 18 to 49 as donors. Study results and limitations: A small donor pool kept down the genetic and exposure-history diversity that was represented. Expectations were that clonotype sharing among donors would be affected by sequencing depth.

Libraries were prepared by immunoSEQ multiplex PCR; TCRdb keeps only in-frame clonotypes and omits some of them. The sample lists over a million clones, 70% to 80% occurring once. CD4+ cell separation produced CD45RA+ naive and CD45RA-negative memory subsets. The sequenced material came from memory CD4+ T cells sorted from blood. The subset here: CD45RA-negative fraction. The genes are TRBV15 and TRBJ2-7; D may correspond to TRBD1 or TRBD2 (6 bases each). The clonotype was recovered from a man younger than 30 in good health. The CDR3 sequence: CATSREGGHSYEQYF. As DNA, the CDR3 is TGTGCCACCAGCAGAGAGGGGGGCCACTCCTACGAGCAGTACTTC.